Shown below are 6 T cell receptor beta chains from a single sample sequenced in a study of blood T cell repertoires in COVID-19. Sequencing was performed with immunoSEQ multiplex PCR; in TCRdb, only in-frame clones are kept and a portion is missing. The table records some 200,000 clones, about 83% of them present only once. The sample consisted of peripheral blood. Source of these receptors: a woman between 18 and 30 years old who had recovered from COVID-19.

This clone was seen repeatedly, ten times or more. The chain employs TRBV4-2 and TRBJ2-3; TRBD1 agrees at 10 bases. The J segment lost 3 bases and the V segment lost 0 bases, leaving 6 bases of the junction unmatched. CDR1 is LGHNA, CDR2 YNFKEQ, per germline. The CDR3 spans 17 residues. This CDR3 reads CASSQDFPGQGTDTQYF. Written as DNA, the CDR3 is TGTGCCAGCAGCCAAGATTTCCCGGGACAGGGGACAGATACGCAGTATTTT.

V and J are TRBV5-1 and TRBJ2-3, with 7 bases that match TRBD2. Trimming at V came to 0 bases and at J to 3 bases, leaving 7 bases not matched to a gene. Germline CDR1 is SGHRS and CDR2 is YFSETQ. The CDR3 extends over 16 amino acids. CDR3 in amino acids: CASSLGSVGGTDTQYF. Here the CDR3 DNA reads TGCGCCAGCAGCTTGGGGTCTGTGGGGGGGACAGATACGCAGTATTTT.

The chain has TRBV5-5 and TRBJ2-5; TRBD2 aligns across 14 bases. This CDR3 spans 15 amino acids. After removal of 5 bases from V and 4 bases from J, the junction contained 4 bases not matched to a gene. Germline V gives CDR1 SGHKS, CDR2 YYEKEE (reference sequence). Here the CDR3 reads CASRRTSGGRETQYF. Written as DNA, the CDR3 is TGTGCCAGCAGACGGACTAGCGGGGGGCGAGAGACCCAGTACTTC.

The V and J genes are TRBV27 and TRBJ2-7, with D unclear. There are 15 residues in the CDR3. Germline CDR1 reads MNHEY; CDR2 reads SMNVEV (reference sequence). Deletions cut 10 bases from V and 3 bases from J, with 22 bases between. The CDR3 DNA sequence: TGTGCCACCGCTTCCTACTCAACCTTCTTCTACGAGCAGTACTTC. This codes for CATASYSTFFYEQYF.

This sequence joins TRBV4-1 and TRBJ2-7; 7 bases agree with TRBD1. CDR3 size: 14 residues. Germline CDR1 reads MGHRA; CDR2 reads YSYEKL. V shed 1 base, J shed 6 bases, and the junction held 6 bases outside the gene matches. As DNA, the CDR3 is TGCGCCAGCAGCCAAGTTGGTCCAGGGGGCGAGCAGTACTTC. Translated, it gives CASSQVGPGGEQYF.

The CDR3 DNA sequence: TGTGCCAGCGTATCGACGGGGTGGCTAGCGGTTTTGGGCGAGCAGTTCTTC. Translated, it gives CASVSTGWLAVLGEQFF. The chain is built from TRBV7-9 and TRBJ2-1; 7 nucleotides align to TRBD2. The CDR3 covers 17 residues. V shed 8 bases and J 10 bases; nucleotides not matched to a gene: 23. Germline CDR1 SEHNR, CDR2 FQNEAQ (reference sequence).